These T cell receptor beta chains were read from a single sample in a study of shared clonotypes between healthy human individuals. Clones were sequenced by immunoSEQ multiplex PCR, and TCRdb holds only the in-frame ones, with some missing. The sample includes about 120,000 clones, over 65% seen only once; the top ten take roughly 24%. The source material was memory CD8+ T cells sorted from blood. The receptors here all came from a woman under 40 in good health. Each CDR3 is given with its conserved first and last residue. Each record gives: clone size, V gene, J gene, D gene, CDR3 DNA, CDR3 protein. A D gene is named only where the DNA matches it firmly. Only part of the rows carry a size: once, few, many, or a class if the clone is expanded.

clone_size: .; v_call: TRBV19; j_call: TRBJ2-2; d_call: TRBD2; cdr3_nt: TGTGCCAGTAGTTTGGGACTAGCGGGAGTGCTCACCGGGGAGCTGTTTTTT; cdr3_aa: CASSLGLAGVLTGELFF
clone_size: few; v_call: TRBV6-4; j_call: TRBJ2-5; d_call: TRBD2; cdr3_nt: TGTGCCAGCAGTGACTCGACTAGCGGTGATCAAGAGACCCAGTACTTC; cdr3_aa: CASSDSTSGDQETQYF
clone_size: .; v_call: TRBV5-2; j_call: TRBJ1-2; d_call: .; cdr3_nt: TGCGCCAGCAAGGGATCTCAGAGGGACGGGAACTATGGCTACACCTTC; cdr3_aa: CASKGSQRDGNYGYTF
clone_size: .; v_call: TRBV18; j_call: TRBJ1-1; d_call: .; cdr3_nt: TGTGCCAGCTCGCCGGGCGTTGGCCGGACTGAAGCTTTCTTT; cdr3_aa: CASSPGVGRTEAFF
clone_size: .; v_call: TRBV27; j_call: TRBJ2-7; d_call: .; cdr3_nt: TGTGCCAGCAGTTTACAACTAGCTTCTTACGAGCAGTACTTC; cdr3_aa: CASSLQLASYEQYF
clone_size: .; v_call: TRBV18; j_call: TRBJ2-6; d_call: .; cdr3_nt: TGTGCCAGCTCACAGGGGAACGAGGCCAACGTCCTGACTTTC; cdr3_aa: CASSQGNEANVLTF
clone_size: once; v_call: TRBV6-1; j_call: TRBJ1-6; d_call: .; cdr3_nt: TGTGCCAGCAATCGCTCACCCCTCCACTTT; cdr3_aa: CASNRSPLHF
clone_size: few; v_call: TRBV28; j_call: TRBJ2-7; d_call: .; cdr3_nt: TGTGCCAGCAGTTTACAGGGATGCGAGCAGTACTTC; cdr3_aa: CASSLQGCEQYF
clone_size: many; v_call: TRBV25-1; j_call: TRBJ2-2; d_call: .; cdr3_nt: TGTGCCAGCAGTGAATATAAGGACGGCAAGAACACCGGGGAGCTGTTTTTT; cdr3_aa: CASSEYKDGKNTGELFF
clone_size: .; v_call: TRBV7-2; j_call: TRBJ2-2; d_call: TRBD2; cdr3_nt: TGTGCCAGCAGCATTAGCGGGATGAACACCGGGGAGCTGTTTTTT; cdr3_aa: CASSISGMNTGELFF
clone_size: .; v_call: TRBV5-1; j_call: TRBJ2-7; d_call: .; cdr3_nt: TGCGCCAGCAGCTCCAGTTTGAGTCGCGAGCAGTACTTC; cdr3_aa: CASSSSLSREQYF
clone_size: few; v_call: TRBV18; j_call: TRBJ2-5; d_call: TRBD2; cdr3_nt: TGTGCCAGCTCACATGAGACTAGCGGGAGGGGAGAGACCCAGTACTTC; cdr3_aa: CASSHETSGRGETQYF
clone_size: few; v_call: TRBV6-7; j_call: TRBJ2-6; d_call: TRBD1; cdr3_nt: TGTGCCAGCAGCAAACTGTGCAGGGGGCCAGCTAGTGGGGCCAACGTCCTGACTTTC; cdr3_aa: CASSKLCRGPASGANVLTF
clone_size: .; v_call: TRBV4-2; j_call: TRBJ2-5; d_call: .; cdr3_nt: TGTGCCAGCAGCCTAGGACTGGTTTGGGAGCAGTACTTC; cdr3_aa: CASSLGLVWEQYF
clone_size: many; v_call: TRBV4-2; j_call: TRBJ2-7; d_call: .; cdr3_nt: TGTGCCAGCAGCCAAGATGACTCCAGCTCCTACGAGCAGTACTTC; cdr3_aa: CASSQDDSSSYEQYF
clone_size: .; v_call: TRBV15; j_call: TRBJ2-7; d_call: .; cdr3_nt: TGTGCCACCAGCAGAGATCGGGCGTCGCACGAGCAGTACTTC; cdr3_aa: CATSRDRASHEQYF
clone_size: once; v_call: TRBV13; j_call: TRBJ2-7; d_call: .; cdr3_nt: TGTGCCAGCAGCTTAGGCACGGATACCCCCGAGCAGTACTTC; cdr3_aa: CASSLGTDTPEQYF
clone_size: .; v_call: TRBV11-2; j_call: TRBJ2-7; d_call: TRBD2; cdr3_nt: TGTGCCAGCAGCATACCGGGGGGACCCGGACCCTACGAGCAGTACTTC; cdr3_aa: CASSIPGGPGPYEQYF
clone_size: few; v_call: TRBV6-5; j_call: TRBJ2-2; d_call: .; cdr3_nt: TGTGCCAGCAGTTTGGGGTCAGGGACCGGGGAGCTGTTTTTT; cdr3_aa: CASSLGSGTGELFF
clone_size: once; v_call: TRBV5-4; j_call: TRBJ2-2; d_call: .; cdr3_nt: TGTGCCAGCAGCTTGGCGGGGTCAGGCGGGGAGCTGTTTTTT; cdr3_aa: CASSLAGSGGELFF
clone_size: many; v_call: TRBV4-1; j_call: TRBJ2-1; d_call: .; cdr3_nt: TGCGCCAGCAGCCAACACCCCAGCCGGGTCGAGCAGTTCTTC; cdr3_aa: CASSQHPSRVEQFF
clone_size: .; v_call: TRBV25-1; j_call: TRBJ2-3; d_call: .; cdr3_nt: TGTGCCAGCAGTGCGGCGGAGGATCCGTCCGGGGATACGCAGTATTTT; cdr3_aa: CASSAAEDPSGDTQYF
clone_size: .; v_call: TRBV19; j_call: TRBJ2-1; d_call: .; cdr3_nt: TGTGCCAGTAGTAACCACAATGAGCAGTTCTTC; cdr3_aa: CASSNHNEQFF
clone_size: .; v_call: TRBV4-2; j_call: TRBJ1-4; d_call: .; cdr3_nt: TGTGCCAGCAGCCAAAGATATGAAAAACTGTTTTTT; cdr3_aa: CASSQRYEKLFF
clone_size: few; v_call: TRBV29-1; j_call: TRBJ2-7; d_call: TRBD2; cdr3_nt: TGCAGCGCCGGACTAGCGGGAGAAGGCTACGAGCAGTACTTC; cdr3_aa: CSAGLAGEGYEQYF
clone_size: many; v_call: TRBV29-1; j_call: TRBJ2-7; d_call: .; cdr3_nt: TGCAGCGTTGAACTCGCTGGGGCAGGGAAGAGATACGAGCAGTACTTC; cdr3_aa: CSVELAGAGKRYEQYF
clone_size: .; v_call: TRBV19; j_call: TRBJ1-5; d_call: .; cdr3_nt: TGTGCCAGTAGTAGGGGGGACGGTCCCTATCAGCCCCAGCATTTT; cdr3_aa: CASSRGDGPYQPQHF
clone_size: .; v_call: TRBV4-1; j_call: TRBJ2-3; d_call: TRBD2; cdr3_nt: TGCGCCAGCAGCCAAGGTGCTAGCGGCAACCCTCACACGCAGTATTTT; cdr3_aa: CASSQGASGNPHTQYF
clone_size: once; v_call: TRBV6-6; j_call: TRBJ2-7; d_call: TRBD1; cdr3_nt: TGTGCCAGCAGTTACCAGGGACAGAGCTCCTACGAGCAGTACTTC; cdr3_aa: CASSYQGQSSYEQYF
clone_size: .; v_call: TRBV10-3; j_call: TRBJ1-2; d_call: .; cdr3_nt: TGTGCCATCAGTGACGCGGAGATCTATGGCTACACCTTC; cdr3_aa: CAISDAEIYGYTF
clone_size: .; v_call: TRBV5-6; j_call: TRBJ1-1; d_call: .; cdr3_nt: TGTGCCAGCAGCTTGACTTCACGGAACACTGAAGCTTTCTTT; cdr3_aa: CASSLTSRNTEAFF
clone_size: .; v_call: TRBV29-1; j_call: TRBJ2-1; d_call: .; cdr3_nt: TGCAGCGTTGGAAGGGCCTACAATGAGCAGTTCTTC; cdr3_aa: CSVGRAYNEQFF
clone_size: .; v_call: TRBV25-1; j_call: TRBJ2-3; d_call: .; cdr3_nt: TGTGCCAGCAGTCCCGCTCATTCGAGGGAGGACGTAGATACGCAGTATTTT; cdr3_aa: CASSPAHSREDVDTQYF
clone_size: .; v_call: TRBV7-8; j_call: TRBJ2-1; d_call: .; cdr3_nt: TGTGCCAGCAGCTTACTGGTGCCGGGCTACAATGAGCAGTTCTTC; cdr3_aa: CASSLLVPGYNEQFF
clone_size: .; v_call: TRBV6-5; j_call: TRBJ1-4; d_call: .; cdr3_nt: TGTGCCAGCAACCACGGGGGGGGACGGGAAAAACTGTTTTTT; cdr3_aa: CASNHGGGREKLFF
clone_size: .; v_call: TRBV5-1; j_call: TRBJ2-4; d_call: .; cdr3_nt: TGCGCCAGCAGCTTGGCCCCTATTCAGAGTAGGGTTGGAGACATTCAGTACTTC; cdr3_aa: CASSLAPIQSRVGDIQYF
clone_size: few; v_call: TRBV5-1; j_call: TRBJ1-1; d_call: .; cdr3_nt: TGCGCCAGCAGCTACGGCGTAAACACTGAAGCTTTCTTT; cdr3_aa: CASSYGVNTEAFF
clone_size: .; v_call: TRBV4-1; j_call: TRBJ2-7; d_call: .; cdr3_nt: TGCGCCAGCAGCCAAGGTACGGGGCCCGGGGACGAGCAGTACTTC; cdr3_aa: CASSQGTGPGDEQYF
clone_size: .; v_call: TRBV10-1; j_call: TRBJ2-7; d_call: TRBD1; cdr3_nt: TGCGCCAGCAGTGCGGCTCGGGACAGGCCCTACGAGCAGTACTTC; cdr3_aa: CASSAARDRPYEQYF
clone_size: once; v_call: TRBV5-6; j_call: TRBJ2-7; d_call: .; cdr3_nt: TGTGCCAGCAGCTTGTATAGGGGTACAACCTACGAGCAGTACTTC; cdr3_aa: CASSLYRGTTYEQYF